The 3 T cell receptor beta chains given below trace back to one sample, sequenced in a study of vaccination and CD4 T cells after COVID-19 (dated by TCRdb to 2021 to 2024). For these TCRs, the target antigens are not known. The intended sense of this specimen's treatment or condition label: approximately 9-day PBMC culture with coronavirus spike peptide pools or control peptides (ViraFEST assay). The protocol used for the library was PCR. This sample was sequenced with an Illumina iSeq 100. TCR sequencing of DNA from cultured CD4+ T cells used the Oncomine TCR Beta short-read assay at the Johns Hopkins FTIC core. Clones were called with MiXCR by TCRdb after fastp trimmed the public reads at Q25, and only in-frame beta chains were retained. When rows share a CDR3 protein, they turn into one entry using the most common DNA and genes. Across this sample there are roughly 7,600 distinct CDR3 sequences, with approximately 20% seen only once. The ten largest account for roughly 9.1% of the sample.

Here the sequenced sample was CD4+ T cells from blood, cultured in vitro, taken after SARS-CoV-2 vaccination. The receptors stem from a human donor who had recovered from COVID-19.

CDR3 region: CASRPPGQGAYEQYF. The CDR3 DNA sequence: TGTGCCAGCAGACCTCCGGGACAGGGGGCTTACGAGCAGTACTTC. The chain has TRBV6-1 and TRBJ2-7; 12 bases map to TRBD1. From germline, CDR1 is MNHNS and CDR2 SASEGT. V shed 6 bases and J 4 bases; nucleotides not matched to a gene: 7. The CDR3 contains 15 residues.

The table lists this clonotype with a few counts. The chain uses TRBV5-4 and TRBJ2-7; D is perhaps TRBD1 (6 bases). The CDR3 totals 14 residues. Germline assignment: CDR1 SGHNT and CDR2 YYREEE (reference sequence). V was trimmed by 1 base and J by 3 bases, leaving 11 bases between them. CDR3 sequence: CASSLQQGVYEQYF. The DNA for the CDR3 is TGTGCCAGCAGCTTGCAACAGGGCGTCTACGAGCAGTACTTC.

V gene TRBV28 combines with J gene TRBJ2-1; D is unresolved. The CDR3 length is 14 residues. The V end was cut by 6 bases, the J end by 8 bases, with 17 bases between. In germline, CDR1 is MDHEN, CDR2 SYDVKM. The CDR3 here is CASRLEGTWDEQFF. The CDR3 DNA follows: TGTGCCAGCAGGCTGGAAGGAACCTGGGATGAGCAGTTCTTC.